Below, 30 T cell receptor beta chains from the same sample are listed, as sequenced in a study of cytomegalovirus exposure and HLA in healthy donors. PCR used 60 Vbeta primers and 13 Jbeta primers. The assay was immunoSEQ multiplex PCR, and TCRdb's table has in-frame clones only and misses some. This repertoire shows 250,000 to 350,000 clones, roughly 89% found once; its top ten account for about 4%. What was sequenced was PBMCs. Source of these receptors: a man in his forties or fifties in good health and CMV-seropositive.

V is TRBV27 and J is TRBJ1-2; TRBD1 agrees at 7 bases. The J segment lost 8 bases and the V segment lost 6 bases, leaving 12 bases of the junction unmatched. Germline V CDR1 and CDR2: MNHEY, SMNVEV (reference sequence). The CDR3 has 14 residues. The CDR3 reads CASSSPGTEVGYTF. The CDR3 nucleotides read TGTGCCAGCAGCAGCCCCGGGACAGAGGTCGGCTACACCTTC.

This clone has a single count. CDR3 amino acids: CASSVLSGRNTGELFF. As DNA, the CDR3 is TGTGCCAGCAGCGTTCTGAGCGGGAGGAACACCGGGGAGCTGTTTTTT. This chain joins TRBV9 and TRBJ2-2, with 8 bases lining up with TRBD2. J gave up 1 base and V 2 bases, and 4 bases lay outside the gene matches. The CDR3 runs to 16 residues. CDR1 SGDLS and CDR2 YYNGEE come from the germline V gene.

For the CDR3, the DNA is TGCGCCAGCAGCCAATGGAGGGGAGGGTCCAATGAGCAGTTCTTC. It is translated as CASSQWRGGSNEQFF. The rearrangement links TRBV4-3 to TRBJ2-1; 7 bases match TRBD2. CDR1 is LGHNA and CDR2 is YSLEER in the germline V gene. Losses at the gene ends were 2 bases for V and 6 bases for J; bases not matched to a gene: 7. The CDR3 totals 15 residues.

The gene calls are TRBV5-1 and TRBJ2-2; 12 bases agree with TRBD2. With 4 bases clipped from V and 6 bases from J, the junction kept 10 bases outside the gene matches. CDR1 and CDR2 from the germline V gene are SGHRS and YFSETQ. CDR3 length: 17 residues. The CDR3 DNA reads as TGCGCCAGCAGCCTGCACCGACTAGCGGGAGTGGCCGGGGAGCTGTTTTTT. As protein: CASSLHRLAGVAGELFF.

V is TRBV29-1 and J is TRBJ2-2; no clear D gene. The CDR3 is 15 residues long. Trimming took 1 base from V and 5 from J, leaving 14 bases between them. CDR1 is SQVTM, CDR2 ANQGSEA, per germline. For the CDR3, the DNA is TGCAGCGTTGAAGGACCGACATCGGTGACCGGGGAGCTGTTTTTT. This gives the protein CSVEGPTSVTGELFF.

This chain links TRBV28 with TRBJ1-1; TRBD1 is a possible D gene (5 bases). CDR1 is MDHEN, CDR2 SYDVKM, per germline. The CDR3 is made up of 16 amino acids. V gave up 7 bases and J gave up 1 base, with 19 bases separating them. In DNA form, the CDR3 reads TGTGCCAGCACTCCCCGCAAGGACGGACAGAACACTGAAGCTTTCTTT. It encodes CASTPRKDGQNTEAFF. Full variable domain (outside the CDR3, taken from reference TRBV28 and TRBJ1-1): DVKVTQSSRYLVKRTGEKVFLECVQDMDHENMFWYRQDPGLGLRLIYFSYDVKMKEKGDIPEGYSVSREKKERFSLILESASTNQTSMYLCASTPRKDGQNTEAFFGQGTRLTVV.

This clone was picked up one time. CDR3 residues: CATSRLAGGIDTQYF. DNA of the CDR3: TGTGCCACCAGCAGGCTAGCGGGAGGGATCGATACGCAGTATTTT. The rearrangement uses TRBV15 and TRBJ2-3, with 12 nucleotides matching TRBD2. Per the germline V gene, CDR1 is LNHNV and CDR2 is YYDKDF (reference sequence). V lost 3 bases, J lost 6 bases, and 4 bases stayed unmatched. CDR3 length: 15 amino acids.

This clone was picked up a small number of times. The chain employs TRBV9 and TRBJ2-7; D gene uncertain. The CDR3 consists of 16 residues. V lost 3 bases and J 5 bases, leaving 21 bases between the germline ends. CDR1 and CDR2 (germline): SGDLS, YYNGEE. The CDR3 reads CASSATGSPPFHEQYF. In DNA form, the CDR3 reads TGTGCCAGCAGCGCCACCGGGTCGCCGCCGTTCCACGAGCAGTACTTC.

V is TRBV5-1 and J is TRBJ1-6; the D gene is possibly TRBD1 (6 bases). Per germline, CDR1 SGHRS and CDR2 YFSETQ. The V and J ends lost 4 bases and 0 bases respectively, with 8 bases between them. CDR3 length: 15 residues. The CDR3 nucleotides read TGCGCCAGCAGCCCGGACAGCTCCTATAATTCACCCCTCCACTTT. This gives the protein CASSPDSSYNSPLHF.

This chain uses TRBV19 with TRBJ1-2; D remains ambiguous. CDR3 size: 14 residues. Deletions cut 5 bases from V and 4 bases from J, with 14 bases between. Germline lookup yields CDR1 LNHDA and CDR2 SQIVND (reference sequence). The CDR3 loop reads CASSSAYGGYGYTF. The CDR3 DNA reads TGTGCCAGTAGTTCCGCCTACGGAGGCTATGGCTACACCTTC.

V and J are TRBV4-1 and TRBJ1-1; no definite D call. V lost 5 bases to trimming and J lost 5 bases, with 18 bases between them. This CDR3 comprises 15 residues. The germline gives CDR1 MGHRA, CDR2 YSYEKL. This CDR3 is CASSASAAGRTEAFF. The DNA of the CDR3 is TGCGCCAGCAGCGCTTCGGCAGCAGGCCGTACTGAAGCTTTCTTT.

The sample holds a few counts of this clone. The rearrangement uses TRBV5-6 and TRBJ2-7; weak D call: TRBD2 (5 bases). Deletions cut 3 bases from V and 7 bases from J, with 8 bases between. This CDR3 is built from 11 residues. Germline V gene sequence: CDR1 SGHDT, CDR2 YYEEEE. The chain's CDR3 is CASSSRREQYF. CDR3 sequence (DNA): TGTGCCAGCAGCTCCCGGAGGGAGCAGTACTTC.

In this sample, this clone turned up once. The chain couples TRBV20-1 to TRBJ2-1, with TRBD1 as a possible D gene (6 bases). Germline CDR1 and CDR2: DFQATT and SNEGSKA (reference sequence). Trimming took off 7 bases at V and 5 bases at J, with 6 bases between the two ends. The CDR3 length is 10 residues. The CDR3, as DNA: TGCAGTGGGGGGCACAATGAGCAGTTCTTC. Residues: CSGGHNEQFF.

The V gene is TRBV30, the J gene TRBJ1-5; 7 nucleotides match TRBD1. The V gene end was trimmed by 0 bases and the J gene end by 6 bases; junction bases not matched to a gene: 5. Germline CDR1 is GTSNPN and CDR2 is SVGIG (reference sequence). The CDR3 consists of 14 residues. The CDR3 sequence is CAWSVSGGSQPQHF. DNA of the CDR3: TGTGCCTGGAGTGTATCAGGGGGTAGTCAGCCCCAGCATTTT.

The chain has TRBV5-4 and TRBJ1-1; the D gene is possibly TRBD1 (6 bases). The ends were cut back, 0 bases at V and 1 base at J, with 7 bases in the middle. Germline V gene data show CDR1 as SGHNT and CDR2 as YYREEE (reference sequence). This CDR3 is 14 amino acids long. As DNA, the CDR3 is TGTGCCAGCAGCTTGGACAGGGAGAACACTGAAGCTTTCTTT. Translation gives CASSLDRENTEAFF.

This chain connects TRBV7-2 to TRBJ2-1; unclear D gene. The V gene lost 5 bases and the J gene lost 5 bases, with 7 bases spanning the gap. Looked up from germline, CDR1 is SGHTA and CDR2 is FQGNSA. There are 12 residues in the CDR3. DNA for the CDR3: TGTGCCAGCAGCCTCACAGACAATGAGCAGTTCTTC. Protein: CASSLTDNEQFF.

The rearrangement uses TRBV27 and TRBJ2-3, with TRBD2 matching 10 bases. The V segment lost 6 bases and the J segment 3 bases; nucleotides outside the gene matches: 21. CDR3 length equals 20 residues. The germline CDR1 and CDR2 sequences are MNHEY and SMNVEV (reference sequence). The CDR3 sequence is CASSSELAGVEGRITDTQYF. The CDR3 bases are TGTGCCAGCAGCTCGGAGCTAGCGGGAGTCGAAGGACGTATTACAGATACGCAGTATTTT.

The chain couples TRBV6-1 to TRBJ2-7; tentatively, D is TRBD1 (5 bases). Germline CDR1 is MNHNS and CDR2 is SASEGT. The CDR3 extends over 13 amino acids. V lost 5 bases and J 2 bases, leaving 10 bases between the germline ends. The CDR3, as DNA: TGTGCCAGCAGTTTCTCGGACACCTACGAGCAGTACTTC. As protein: CASSFSDTYEQYF.

The rearrangement links TRBV5-1 to TRBJ2-7; possibly TRBD1 for D (8 bases). The CDR3 extends over 18 amino acids. V was clipped by 1 base and J by 3 bases, with 23 bases between them. From germline, CDR1 is SGHRS and CDR2 YFSETQ. CDR3 region: CASSLNDGQGLLGYEQYF. Written as DNA, the CDR3 is TGCGCCAGCAGCTTGAACGATGGACAGGGACTATTGGGCTACGAGCAGTACTTC.

This clone was observed a handful of times. This chain joins TRBV19 and TRBJ2-7; possible D gene TRBD1, 5 bases. Germline CDR1 is LNHDA and CDR2 is SQIVND (reference sequence). This CDR3 region has 17 residues. V dropped 3 bases and J dropped 0 bases, with 18 bases sitting between them. CDR3 protein: CASSIRAGYALSYEQYF. CDR3 DNA: TGTGCCAGTAGTATCAGGGCAGGTTACGCCCTCTCCTACGAGCAGTACTTC.

The genes are TRBV27 and TRBJ1-5, with 10 bases lining up with TRBD1. The V gene end was trimmed by 2 bases and the J gene end by 6 bases; junction bases not matched to a gene: 13. CDR3 length: 18 amino acids. Per germline, CDR1 MNHEY and CDR2 SMNVEV (reference sequence). The CDR3 loop is CASSLSGTGVALGQPQHF. CDR3 DNA: TGTGCCAGCAGTTTAAGCGGGACAGGGGTAGCATTGGGTCAGCCCCAGCATTTT.

J is TRBJ1-2 and V is TRBV5-4; TRBD1 matches at 10 bases. With 3 bases clipped from V and 8 bases from J, the junction kept 4 bases outside the gene matches. The CDR3 runs to 13 residues. Germline assignment: CDR1 SGHNT and CDR2 YYREEE (reference sequence). CDR3 sequence reads: CASSWDRGEGYTF. CDR3 in DNA: TGTGCCAGCAGCTGGGACAGGGGTGAGGGCTACACCTTC. The variable domain in full, with the rest retrieved from reference TRBV5-4 and TRBJ1-2, is ETGVTQSPTHLIKTRGQQVTLRCSSQSGHNTVSWYQQALGQGPQFIFQYYREEENGRGNFPPRFSGLQFPNYSSELNVNALELDDSALYLCASSWDRGEGYTFGSGTRLTVV.

The chain couples TRBV2 to TRBJ1-2, with D hard to call. V was trimmed by 1 base and J by 1 base, leaving 7 bases between them. Germline values: CDR1 SNHLY, CDR2 FYNNEI. The CDR3 totals 14 residues. CDR3 amino acids: CASSEGGSNYGYTF. The CDR3 DNA is TGTGCCAGCAGTGAAGGCGGCAGTAACTATGGCTACACCTTC.

The CDR3 coding sequence is TGTGCCAGCAGCTTCGGGACTGCCAACAATGAGCAGTTCTTC. Translated, it gives CASSFGTANNEQFF. The rearrangement uses TRBV5-6 and TRBJ2-1, with a possible D match to TRBD2 (6 bases). Trimming left V 2 bases short and J 5 bases short, with 11 bases between. The length of the CDR3 is 14 residues. In germline, CDR1 is SGHDT, CDR2 YYEEEE.

This sequence joins TRBV28 and TRBJ1-1; D is undetermined. CDR3 length: 14 amino acids. The V gene's germline CDR1 is MDHEN and CDR2 SYDVKM. V lost 6 bases, J lost 0 bases, and 11 bases lay in between. The DNA for the CDR3 is TGTGCCAGCAGACCTTTACATTTGAACACTGAAGCTTTCTTT. It translates to CASRPLHLNTEAFF. The full variable domain, with the rest looked up from reference TRBV28 and TRBJ1-1, is DVKVTQSSRYLVKRTGEKVFLECVQDMDHENMFWYRQDPGLGLRLIYFSYDVKMKEKGDIPEGYSVSREKKERFSLILESASTNQTSMYLCASRPLHLNTEAFFGQGTRLTVV.

The chain has TRBV2 and TRBJ2-7; no definite D call. CDR1 is SNHLY and CDR2 is FYNNEI in the germline V gene. CDR3 length equals 15 residues. The ends were cut back, 1 base at V and 2 bases at J, with 12 bases in the middle. In nucleotides, the CDR3 is TGTGCCAGCAGTGAAGGACAACCGGTGACCTACGAGCAGTACTTC. Amino acids: CASSEGQPVTYEQYF.

J is TRBJ1-5 and V is TRBV18; D unclear. Between the trimmed V and J ends, which lost 0 bases and 0 bases, there was a span of 9 bases. Germline assignment: CDR1 KGHSH and CDR2 LQKENI. The CDR3 loop spans 16 amino acids. In nucleotides, the CDR3 is TGTGCCAGCTCACCACCGGGCTCAGTTAGCAATCAGCCCCAGCATTTT. It codes for CASSPPGSVSNQPQHF.

J is TRBJ2-3 and V is TRBV4-3; D unresolved. The CDR3 is 15 amino acids. Germline CDR1 is LGHNA and CDR2 is YSLEER. V was cut by 1 base and J by 6 bases, with 14 bases left in between. The DNA of the CDR3 is TGCGCCAGCAGCCAAGTTATGGGCCGCATGGATACGCAGTATTTT. This codes for CASSQVMGRMDTQYF.

V usage is TRBV7-2 and J usage is TRBJ2-2; 10 bases are shared with TRBD1. The V gene end was trimmed by 5 bases and the J gene end by 4 bases; junction bases not matched to a gene: 13. The CDR3 extends over 18 amino acids. Germline CDR1 SGHTA, CDR2 FQGNSA. The CDR3 loop is CASSPRPGTGEATGELFF. In DNA form, the CDR3 reads TGTGCCAGCAGCCCTCGTCCCGGGACAGGGGAGGCCACCGGGGAGCTGTTTTTT.

Points on this clone: Distinct nucleotide sequences in the sample also encode this CDR3. The genes are TRBV5-6 and TRBJ2-3; D possibly corresponds to TRBD2 (5 bases). Germline-derived CDR1 and CDR2 are SGHDT and YYEEEE. V dropped 0 bases and J dropped 1 base, with 9 bases sitting between them. This CDR3 region has 15 residues. CDR3 in amino acids: CASSLVGVGTDTQYF. The CDR3 nucleotides read TGTGCCAGCAGCTTGGTCGGGGTTGGCACAGATACGCAGTATTTT.